The T cell receptor beta chain under discussion was sequenced for a study of read filtering for tumor transcriptome and immune sequencing. Study-level information: Revised staging placed fewer than ten patients in R-ISS I, 15 to 20 in II, roughly 7 in III. DNase treatment preceded whole-transcriptome library preparation. Study-level results: Dropping single-read clonotypes raised IR-seq and RNA-seq shared-clonotype correlation. The CD138-negative fraction was mixed bone marrow immune cells, not pure T cells.

From approximately 430 ng of RNA, a library with molecular barcoded alpha/delta and beta/gamma adaptors was made. From the reads, TCRdb called clonotypes with MiXCR, one entry per CDR3 protein. The data show about 41,000 distinct CDR3 sequences, roughly 12% seen once. About this clonotype itself: Its antigen is not known. Compared with germline, one end of the junction differs, possibly owing to a read error.

The CDR3 covers 16 residues. Sequencing used a population of CD138-negative cells sorted from bone marrow. The source is a donor at least 40 years old with multiple myeloma. V is TRBV12-3 or TRBV12-4 and J is TRBJ2-7, with TRBD2 identical over 9 bases. In DNA, the CDR3 is TGTGCCAGCGGTTTAGGGCTAGCGGGATCACTTTACGAGCAGTACTTT. Translation: CASGLGLAGSLYEQYF.